The T cell receptor beta chain under discussion was sequenced for a study of blood T cell repertoires in COVID-19. The overall study: PBMCs, B-cell-depleted T cells, or T cells provided the cDNA or gDNA that made up the material.

V dropped 2 bases and J dropped 4; count of bases not matched to a gene: 1. The CDR3 extends over 14 amino acids. Per germline, CDR1 MNHEY and CDR2 SMNVEV (reference sequence). Method: immunoSEQ multiplex PCR; TCRdb's copy keeps in-frame clones and lacks some. The table records approximately 25,000 clones, roughly 74% of them present only once. The sequence was collected from a man between 50 and 59 years old with COVID-19, enrolled during active disease. Sequencing was carried out using peripheral blood. The rearrangement uses TRBV27 and TRBJ2-5, with TRBD2 matching over 10 bases. The CDR3 loop reads CASSLRLAGETQYF. The CDR3, as DNA: TGTGCCAGCAGTTTAAGACTAGCGGGAGAGACCCAGTACTTC.